This T cell receptor beta chain originates from a study of T cell changes during pregnancy in multiple sclerosis. A note on this clone: The sample contains more than one DNA sequence encoding this CDR3.

Trimming took off 3 bases at V and 1 base at J, with 3 bases between the two ends. The CDR3 is 12 amino acids. The germline CDR1 and CDR2 sequences are ENHRY and SYGVKD. Profiling relied on immunoSEQ multiplex PCR, and the TCRdb table lists in-frame clones only, not all of them. The repertoire has approximately 60,000 clones, approximately 90% of them found once; the top ten carry about 5.4%. The sequence was obtained from a human donor whose cells served as feeder cells for cultures in a pregnancy study. The chain has TRBV10-3 and TRBJ1-1; D not certain. The sample taken for sequencing was peripheral blood from another person, used as feeder cells. The CDR3 bases are TGTGCCATCAGTGAAGGGAACACTGAAGCTTTCTTT. Translated: CAISEGNTEAFF.